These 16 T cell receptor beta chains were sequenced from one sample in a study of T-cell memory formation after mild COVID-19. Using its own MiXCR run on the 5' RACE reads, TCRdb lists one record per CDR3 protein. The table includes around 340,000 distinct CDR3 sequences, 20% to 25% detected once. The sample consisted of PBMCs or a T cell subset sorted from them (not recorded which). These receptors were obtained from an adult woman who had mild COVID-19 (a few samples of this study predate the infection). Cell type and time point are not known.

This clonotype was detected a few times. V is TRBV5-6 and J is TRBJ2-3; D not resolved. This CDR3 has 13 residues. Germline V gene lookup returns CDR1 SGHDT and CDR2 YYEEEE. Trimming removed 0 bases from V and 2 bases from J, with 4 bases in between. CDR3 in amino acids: CASSLEPTDTQYF. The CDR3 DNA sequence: TGTGCCAGCAGCTTGGAACCCACAGATACGCAGTATTTT.

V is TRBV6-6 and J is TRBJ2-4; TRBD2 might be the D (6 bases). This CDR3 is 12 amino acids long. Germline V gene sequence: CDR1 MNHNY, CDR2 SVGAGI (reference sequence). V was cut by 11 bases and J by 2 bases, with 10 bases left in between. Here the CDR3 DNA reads TGTGCCGAAGGGGACTCCAAAAACATTCAGTACTTC. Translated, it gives CAEGDSKNIQYF.

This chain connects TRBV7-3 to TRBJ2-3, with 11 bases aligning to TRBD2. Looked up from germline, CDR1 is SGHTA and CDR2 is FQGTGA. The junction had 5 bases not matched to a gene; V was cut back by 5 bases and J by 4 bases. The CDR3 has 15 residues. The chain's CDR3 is CASSKLAGVPDTQYF. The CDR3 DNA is TGTGCCAGCAGCAAACTAGCGGGGGTCCCAGATACGCAGTATTTT. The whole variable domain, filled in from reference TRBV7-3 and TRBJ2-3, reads GAGVSQTPSNKVTEKGKYVELRCDPISGHTALYWYRQSLGQGPEFLIYFQGTGAADDSGLPNDRFFAVRPEGSVSTLKIQRTERGDSAVYLCASSKLAGVPDTQYFGPGTRLTVL.

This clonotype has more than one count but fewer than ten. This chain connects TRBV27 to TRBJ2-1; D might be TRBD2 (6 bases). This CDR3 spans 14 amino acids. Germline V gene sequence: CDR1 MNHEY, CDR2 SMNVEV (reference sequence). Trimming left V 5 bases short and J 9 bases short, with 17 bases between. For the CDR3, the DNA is TGTGCCAGCAGTCTACTACTAGCTTGGGGTGAGCAGTTCTTC. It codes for CASSLLLAWGEQFF.

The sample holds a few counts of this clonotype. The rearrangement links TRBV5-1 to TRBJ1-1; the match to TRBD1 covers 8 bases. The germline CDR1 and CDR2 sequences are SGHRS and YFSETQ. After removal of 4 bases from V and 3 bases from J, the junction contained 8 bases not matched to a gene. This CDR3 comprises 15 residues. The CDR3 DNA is TGCGCCAGCAGCGGCAGCGGACAGGGCGACACTGAAGCTTTCTTT. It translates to CASSGSGQGDTEAFF.

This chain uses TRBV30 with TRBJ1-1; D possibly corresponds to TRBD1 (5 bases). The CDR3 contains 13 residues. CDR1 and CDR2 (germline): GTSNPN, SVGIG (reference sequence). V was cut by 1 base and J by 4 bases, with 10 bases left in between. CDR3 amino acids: CAWSAGGGTEAFF. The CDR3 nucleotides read TGTGCCTGGAGTGCCGGGGGAGGCACTGAAGCTTTCTTT. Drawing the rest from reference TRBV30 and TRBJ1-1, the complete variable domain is SQTIHQWPATLVQPVGSPLSLECTVEGTSNPNLYWYRQAAGRGLQLLFYSVGIGQISSEVPQNLSASRPQDRQFILSSKKLLLSDSGFYLCAWSAGGGTEAFFGQGTRLTVV.

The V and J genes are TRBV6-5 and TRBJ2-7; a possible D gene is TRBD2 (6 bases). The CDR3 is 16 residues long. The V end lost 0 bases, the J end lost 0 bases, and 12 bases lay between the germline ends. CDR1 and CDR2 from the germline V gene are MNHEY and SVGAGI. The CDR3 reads CASSYSKWDFSYEQYF. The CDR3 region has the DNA TGTGCCAGCAGTTACTCGAAATGGGACTTCTCCTACGAGCAGTACTTC.

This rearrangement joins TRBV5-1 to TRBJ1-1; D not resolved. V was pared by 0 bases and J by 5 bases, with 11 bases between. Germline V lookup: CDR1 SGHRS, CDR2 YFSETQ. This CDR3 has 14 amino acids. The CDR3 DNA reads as TGCGCCAGCAGCTTGGGTCGTGGTGAGACTGAAGCTTTCTTT. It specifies CASSLGRGETEAFF. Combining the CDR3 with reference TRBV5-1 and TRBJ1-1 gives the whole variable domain KAGVTQTPRYLIKTRGQQVTLSCSPISGHRSVSWYQQTPGQGLQFLFEYFSETQRNKGNFPGRFSGRQFSNSRSEMNVSTLELGDSALYLCASSLGRGETEAFFGQGTRLTVV.

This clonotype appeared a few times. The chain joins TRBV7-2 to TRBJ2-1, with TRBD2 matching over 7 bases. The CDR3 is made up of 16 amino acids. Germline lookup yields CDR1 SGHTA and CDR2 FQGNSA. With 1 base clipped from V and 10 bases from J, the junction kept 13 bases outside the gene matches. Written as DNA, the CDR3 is TGTGCCAGCAGCTTAGAGGGCTCGGGACTACCCCGCGAGCAGTTCTTC. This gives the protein CASSLEGSGLPREQFF.

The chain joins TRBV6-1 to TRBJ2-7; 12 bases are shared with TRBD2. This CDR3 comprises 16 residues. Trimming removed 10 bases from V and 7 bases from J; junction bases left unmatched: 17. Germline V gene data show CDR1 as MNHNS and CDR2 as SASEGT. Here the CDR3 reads CAIPRTSGTTTGEQYF. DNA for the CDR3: TGTGCCATTCCCCGGACTAGCGGGACAACGACGGGGGAGCAGTACTTC.

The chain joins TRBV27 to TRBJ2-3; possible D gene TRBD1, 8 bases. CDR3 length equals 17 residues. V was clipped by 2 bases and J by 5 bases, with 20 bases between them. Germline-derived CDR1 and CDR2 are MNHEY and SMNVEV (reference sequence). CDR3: CASSLEGGTGSGDTQYF. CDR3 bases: TGTGCCAGCAGTTTAGAGGGGGGGACAGGATCCGGAGATACGCAGTATTTT.

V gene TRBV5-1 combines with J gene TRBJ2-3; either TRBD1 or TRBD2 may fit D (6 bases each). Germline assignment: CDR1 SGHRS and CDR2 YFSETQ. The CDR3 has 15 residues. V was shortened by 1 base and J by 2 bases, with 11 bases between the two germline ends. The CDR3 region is CASSLFPGATDTQYF. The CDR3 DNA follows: TGCGCCAGCAGCTTGTTTCCGGGGGCCACAGATACGCAGTATTTT.

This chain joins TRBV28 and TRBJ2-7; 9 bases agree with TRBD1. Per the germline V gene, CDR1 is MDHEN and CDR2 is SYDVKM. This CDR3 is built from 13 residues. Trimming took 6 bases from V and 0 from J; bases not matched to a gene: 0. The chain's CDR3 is CASRTGGSYEQYF. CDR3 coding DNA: TGTGCCAGCAGGACAGGGGGCTCCTACGAGCAGTACTTC.

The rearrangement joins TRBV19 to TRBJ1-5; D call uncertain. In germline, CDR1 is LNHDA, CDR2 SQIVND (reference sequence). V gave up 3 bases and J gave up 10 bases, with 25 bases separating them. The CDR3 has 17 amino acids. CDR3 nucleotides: TGTGCCAGTAGTATTATTCGACGCTCGCCCGGTGGGTCCCCCCAGCATTTT. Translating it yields CASSIIRRSPGGSPQHF.

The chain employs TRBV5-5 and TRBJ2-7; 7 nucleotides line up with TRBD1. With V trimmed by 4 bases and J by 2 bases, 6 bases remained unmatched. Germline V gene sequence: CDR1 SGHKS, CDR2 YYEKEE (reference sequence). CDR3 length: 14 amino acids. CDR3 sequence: CASSRETGTYEQYF. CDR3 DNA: TGTGCCAGCAGCCGTGAGACAGGGACCTACGAGCAGTACTTC.

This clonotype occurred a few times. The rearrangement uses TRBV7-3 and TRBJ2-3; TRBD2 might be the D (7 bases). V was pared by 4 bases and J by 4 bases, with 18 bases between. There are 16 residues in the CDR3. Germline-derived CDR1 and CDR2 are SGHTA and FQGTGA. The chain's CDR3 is CASSSKRDPGADTQYF. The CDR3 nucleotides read TGTGCCAGCAGCTCTAAGCGGGACCCAGGGGCAGATACGCAGTATTTT.